The 10 T cell receptor beta chains below were found in one sample sequenced in a study of cytomegalovirus exposure and HLA in healthy donors. The PCR had 60 Vbeta and 13 Jbeta primers. The assay was immunoSEQ multiplex PCR, and TCRdb's table has in-frame clones only and misses some. The table has 150,000 to 200,000 clones, 65% to 85% seen once. Sequences were obtained from PBMCs. The source is a man aged 18-30 years in good health and CMV-seronegative.

The chain links TRBV11-2 to TRBJ1-5, with D possibly TRBD1 on 5 matching bases. V was shortened by 0 bases and J by 7 bases, with 10 bases between the two germline ends. In germline, CDR1 is SGHAT, CDR2 FQNNGV. The CDR3 has 14 amino acids. CDR3: CASSLDPGGQPQHF. CDR3 in DNA: TGTGCCAGCAGCTTAGATCCGGGGGGACAGCCCCAGCATTTT.

The gene calls are TRBV4-3 and TRBJ2-7; 10 bases agree with TRBD1. Trimming removed 4 bases from V and 3 bases from J; junction bases left unmatched: 9. Germline V gene data show CDR1 as LGHNA and CDR2 as YSLEER. The CDR3 consists of 16 residues. The CDR3 bases are TGCGCCAGCAGCCCATCCGGGACAGGGGAGGGCTACGAGCAGTACTTC. Protein sequence: CASSPSGTGEGYEQYF.

The J gene is TRBJ2-7, the V gene TRBV7-2, with 8 nucleotides matching TRBD2. Germline CDR1 SGHTA, CDR2 FQGNSA. The junction had 3 bases not matched to a gene; V was cut back by 3 bases and J by 2 bases. The CDR3 runs 14 residues. CDR3: CASSFSGVPYEQYF. In DNA form, the CDR3 reads TGTGCCAGCAGCTTTAGCGGGGTTCCCTACGAGCAGTACTTC.

This clone has a count of ten or more. The rearrangement links TRBV28 to TRBJ2-2, with 7 bases identical to TRBD2. Germline V lookup: CDR1 MDHEN, CDR2 SYDVKM. The CDR3 runs 16 residues. V was clipped by 6 bases and J by 5 bases; unmatched bases: 12. The CDR3 reads CASSPRTRASTGELFF. For the CDR3, the DNA is TGTGCCAGCAGCCCTAGGACTAGAGCCTCAACCGGGGAGCTGTTTTTT.

This clone was found once. A junction boundary mismatches the germline segment, possibly from a read error. The rearrangement joins TRBV5-1 to TRBJ2-2, with 7 bases fitting TRBD1. CDR1 is SGHRS and CDR2 is YFSETQ in the germline V gene. The CDR3 extends over 15 amino acids. The CDR3 nucleotides read TGCGCCAGCAGCTCTGACAGGGATCGCACCGGGGAGCCGTTTTTT. Protein: CASSSDRDRTGEPFF.

The V and J genes are TRBV5-4 and TRBJ2-5; no definite D call. The end of the DNA is better explained by TRBJ2-7, so the J call may be wrong. The CDR3 consists of 12 residues. From germline, CDR1 is SGHNT and CDR2 YYREEE (reference sequence). CDR3 DNA: TGTGCCAGCAGCCAGCCAGGCTACGAGCAGTACTTC. Protein: CASSQPGYEQYF.

This rearrangement joins TRBV9 to TRBJ1-2, with unresolved D. Germline CDR1 reads SGDLS; CDR2 reads YYNGEE. The CDR3 extends over 14 amino acids. Trimming pared 0 bases from V and 5 bases from J, leaving 11 bases between. The CDR3 nucleotides read TGTGCCAGCAGCGTAGAAGGTTCGGGATATGGCTACACCTTC. Its translation: CASSVEGSGYGYTF.

This clone qualifies as medium-sized. The chain combines TRBV6-4 with TRBJ2-3; TRBD2 matches 11 bases. CDR1 MRHNA and CDR2 SNTAGT come from the germline V gene. Losses at the gene ends were 0 bases for V and 4 bases for J; bases not matched to a gene: 0. The CDR3 loop spans 15 amino acids. CDR3 in DNA: TGTGCCAGCAGTGACTCTAGCGGGGGGGCAGATACGCAGTATTTT. Residues: CASSDSSGGADTQYF.

Only a few counts were recorded for this clone. The CDR3 DNA reads TGTGCCAGCAGCTTATATCTGGACAGTCTCGGCGAGCAGTACTTC. It specifies CASSLYLDSLGEQYF. The gene calls are TRBV7-4 and TRBJ2-7; D is possibly TRBD1 (6 bases). Germline V CDR1 and CDR2: SGHVT, SQSDAQ. This CDR3 spans 15 amino acids. V was cut by 2 bases and J by 6 bases, with 17 bases left in between.

V and J are TRBV6-4 and TRBJ1-2; D gene ambiguous. Germline CDR1 MRHNA, CDR2 SNTAGT. The CDR3 length is 22 residues. Trimming pared 2 bases from V and 2 bases from J, leaving 33 bases between. CDR3 in amino acids: CASSDQAGSHLRLRVGNYGYTF. The CDR3 DNA is TGTGCCAGCAGTGACCAAGCCGGCTCCCACTTGAGGTTACGGGTTGGGAACTATGGCTACACCTTC.